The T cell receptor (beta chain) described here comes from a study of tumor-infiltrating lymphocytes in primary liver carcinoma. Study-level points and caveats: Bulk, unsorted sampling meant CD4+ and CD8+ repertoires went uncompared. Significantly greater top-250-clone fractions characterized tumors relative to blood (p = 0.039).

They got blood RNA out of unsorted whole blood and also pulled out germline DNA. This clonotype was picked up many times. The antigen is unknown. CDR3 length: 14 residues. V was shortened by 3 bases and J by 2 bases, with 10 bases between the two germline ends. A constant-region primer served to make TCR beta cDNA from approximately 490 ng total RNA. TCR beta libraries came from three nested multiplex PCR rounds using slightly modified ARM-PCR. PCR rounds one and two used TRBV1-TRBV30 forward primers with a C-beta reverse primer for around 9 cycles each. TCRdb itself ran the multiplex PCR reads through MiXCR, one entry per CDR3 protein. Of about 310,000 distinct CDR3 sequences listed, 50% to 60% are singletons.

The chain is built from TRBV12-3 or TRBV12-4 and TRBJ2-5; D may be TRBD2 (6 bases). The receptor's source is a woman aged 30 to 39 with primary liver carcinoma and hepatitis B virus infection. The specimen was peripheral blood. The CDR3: CASSLAGSQETQYF. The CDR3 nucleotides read TGTGCCAGCAGTTTGGCGGGGTCTCAAGAGACCCAGTACTTC.